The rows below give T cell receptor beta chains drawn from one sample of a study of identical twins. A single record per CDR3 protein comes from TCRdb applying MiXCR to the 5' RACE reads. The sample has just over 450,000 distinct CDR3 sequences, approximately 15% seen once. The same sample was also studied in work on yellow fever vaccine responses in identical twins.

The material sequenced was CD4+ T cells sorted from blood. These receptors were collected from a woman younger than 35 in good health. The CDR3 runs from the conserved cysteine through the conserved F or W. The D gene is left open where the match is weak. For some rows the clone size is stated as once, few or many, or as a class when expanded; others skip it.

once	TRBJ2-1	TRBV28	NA	TGTGCCAGCCTAGATGGGGGTAACAATGAGCAGTTCTTC	CASLDGGNNEQFF
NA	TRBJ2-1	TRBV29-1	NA	TGCAGCGTGAAAAAGGACCCTATCAATGAGCAGTTCTTC	CSVKKDPINEQFF
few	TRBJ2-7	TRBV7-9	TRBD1	TGTGCCAGCAGACAGGGACAGGTGGGCGAGCAGTACTTC	CASRQGQVGEQYF
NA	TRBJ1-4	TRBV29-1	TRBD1	TGCAGCGTTGAAGGGGGGACAGGGGAAAAACTGTTTTTT	CSVEGGTGEKLFF
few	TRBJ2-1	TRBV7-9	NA	TGTGCCAGCAACCAAGGGGAGGCCCCCTACAATGAGCAGTTCTTC	CASNQGEAPYNEQFF
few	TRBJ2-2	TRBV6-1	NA	TGTGCCAGCAACGCGGGGGCTTACACCGGGGAGCTGTTTTTT	CASNAGAYTGELFF
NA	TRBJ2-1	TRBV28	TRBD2	TGTGCCAGCAGCCTAACAGGGACCGGGACTAGCGGGGAGCAGTTCTTC	CASSLTGTGTSGEQFF
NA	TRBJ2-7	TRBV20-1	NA	TGCAGTGCCGTGAGGAGGGACTACGAGCAGTACTTC	CSAVRRDYEQYF
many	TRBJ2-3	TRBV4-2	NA	TGTGCCAGCAGCCAAGGGAACACAGATACGCAGTATTTT	CASSQGNTDTQYF
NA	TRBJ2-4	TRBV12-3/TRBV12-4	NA	TGTGCCAGCACCCCCCCCGTAGCCAAAAACATTCAGTACTTC	CASTPPVAKNIQYF
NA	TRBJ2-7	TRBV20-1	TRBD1	TGCAGTGCTAGAAATAGACAGGGTGCGTTTTACGAGCAGTACTTC	CSARNRQGAFYEQYF
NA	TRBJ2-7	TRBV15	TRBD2	TGTGCCACCAGCACCCAACCTCCAGGACTAGGCGCCGGGTACGAGCAGTACTTC	CATSTQPPGLGAGYEQYF
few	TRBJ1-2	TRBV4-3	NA	TGCGCCAGCAGCCAGACGCCCGGACGGATTTATGGCTACACCTTC	CASSQTPGRIYGYTF
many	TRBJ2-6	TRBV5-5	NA	TGTGCCAGCAGCTTGTCAGGGGCCTCTGGGGCCAACGTCCTGACTTTC	CASSLSGASGANVLTF
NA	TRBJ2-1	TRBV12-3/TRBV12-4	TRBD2	TGTGCCAGCAGCCCTAGCGGGGGGGCAAGCAATGAGCAGTTCTTC	CASSPSGGASNEQFF
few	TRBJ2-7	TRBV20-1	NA	TGCAGTGCTAGCCATCAGGGGGGGGAGCAGTACTTC	CSASHQGGEQYF
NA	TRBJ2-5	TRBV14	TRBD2	TGTGCCAGCAGCCAGGTTGGCGGGAGGGCCGTAGAGACCCAGTACTTC	CASSQVGGRAVETQYF
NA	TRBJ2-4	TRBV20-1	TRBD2	TGCAGTGCGGCGGGACATTTAGCGGGGGATAAAAACATTCAGTACTTC	CSAAGHLAGDKNIQYF
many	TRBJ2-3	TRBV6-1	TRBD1	TGTGCCAGCACCCGATCCCCTTTACAGGGGGCGTCCACAGATACGCAGTATTTT	CASTRSPLQGASTDTQYF
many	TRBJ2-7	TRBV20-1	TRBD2	TGCAGTGCTAGCGGCCTAGCGGGAGGCTACGAGCAGTACTTC	CSASGLAGGYEQYF
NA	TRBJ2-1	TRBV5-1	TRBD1	TGCGCCAGCAGACCCCAAGGACAGGGAAGTGATGAGCAGTTCTTC	CASRPQGQGSDEQFF
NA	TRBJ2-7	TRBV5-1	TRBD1	TGCGCCAGCAGCCCCCCTGGGACAGGGGTTAACGAGCAGTACTTC	CASSPPGTGVNEQYF
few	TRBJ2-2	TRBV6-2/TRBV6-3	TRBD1	TGTGCCAGCAGTTACCCTGCCGGGACAGGGATTAGCGGGGAGCTGTTTTTT	CASSYPAGTGISGELFF
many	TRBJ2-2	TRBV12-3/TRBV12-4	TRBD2	TGTGCCAGCAGTTCACTAGCTCGGGGGGACACCGGGGAGCTGTTTTTT	CASSSLARGDTGELFF
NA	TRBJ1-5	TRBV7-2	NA	TGTGCCAGCAGCCCGCAGAAGGGGATCGCGGGTCAGCCCCAGCATTTT	CASSPQKGIAGQPQHF
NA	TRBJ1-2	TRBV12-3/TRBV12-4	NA	TGTGCCAGCAGTCAACCCTCGACAGGCTATGGCTACACCTTC	CASSQPSTGYGYTF